The 5 T cell receptor beta chains reported below all come from one sample, sequenced in a study of PD-1 blockade in classical Hodgkin lymphoma. Generated by immunoSEQ multiplex PCR, the TCRdb table keeps only in-frame clones and is missing some. The repertoire holds approximately 50,000 clones, with about 88% as singletons. Every patient relapsed after autologous stem cell transplantation, and brentuximab vedotin exposure varied. Specimen: peripheral blood mononuclear cells (PBMCs), collected before the second cycle of nivolumab. These receptor sequences come from a human donor with classical Hodgkin lymphoma.

The gene calls are TRBV6-6 and TRBJ1-2, with 7 bases matching TRBD1. The ends lost 5 bases at V and 6 bases at J; junction bases unmatched: 12. Looked up from germline, CDR1 is MNHNY and CDR2 is SVGAGI (reference sequence). The length of the CDR3 is 15 residues. CDR3 sequence reads: CASSTMTGPFNGYTF. DNA of the CDR3: TGTGCCAGCAGTACTATGACAGGGCCCTTTAATGGCTACACCTTC.

V gene TRBV6-1 combines with J gene TRBJ2-3; D ambiguous. Deletions cut 8 bases from V and 2 bases from J, with 5 bases between. This CDR3 is 11 amino acids long. Germline V CDR1 and CDR2: MNHNS, SASEGT. The CDR3 DNA sequence: TGTGCCAGCGGTTACACAGATACGCAGTATTTT. Its translation: CASGYTDTQYF.

DNA of the CDR3: TGTGCCTGGAGCGGATGGGGGGACACCGGGGAGCTGTTTTTT. Its protein product is CAWSGWGDTGELFF. The J gene is TRBJ2-2, the V gene TRBV30; TRBD2 is a possible D gene (6 bases). This CDR3 spans 14 amino acids. Per the germline V gene, CDR1 is GTSNPN and CDR2 is SVGIG (reference sequence). Trimming pared 3 bases from V and 3 bases from J, leaving 11 bases between.

The chain combines TRBV7-3 with TRBJ2-1, with TRBD2 identical over 14 bases. Germline lookup yields CDR1 SGHTA and CDR2 FQGTGA. The CDR3 sequence is 14 residues long. With 4 bases clipped from V and 10 bases from J, the junction kept 3 bases outside the gene matches. CDR3 in DNA: TGTGCCAGCAGCTCGGGACTAGCGGGGGAAGAGCAGTTCTTC. The encoded protein is CASSSGLAGEEQFF.

V is TRBV7-9 and J is TRBJ2-2; 9 bases match TRBD1. V trimming: 5 bases; J trimming: 6 bases; junction bases outside the gene matches: 13. Germline loops: CDR1 SEHNR, CDR2 FQNEAQ (reference sequence). CDR3 length: 17 residues. DNA of the CDR3: TGTGCCAGCAGCCGAAGTGGGGGGACAGGGACGGCCGGGGAGCTGTTTTTT. Protein product: CASSRSGGTGTAGELFF. Together with reference TRBV7-9 and TRBJ2-2, the CDR3 gives the full variable domain: DTGVSQNPRHKITKRGQNVTFRCDPISEHNRLYWYRQTLGQGPEFLTYFQNEAQLEKSRLLSDRFSAERPKGSFSTLEIQRTEQGDSAMYLCASSRSGGTGTAGELFFGEGSRLTVL.